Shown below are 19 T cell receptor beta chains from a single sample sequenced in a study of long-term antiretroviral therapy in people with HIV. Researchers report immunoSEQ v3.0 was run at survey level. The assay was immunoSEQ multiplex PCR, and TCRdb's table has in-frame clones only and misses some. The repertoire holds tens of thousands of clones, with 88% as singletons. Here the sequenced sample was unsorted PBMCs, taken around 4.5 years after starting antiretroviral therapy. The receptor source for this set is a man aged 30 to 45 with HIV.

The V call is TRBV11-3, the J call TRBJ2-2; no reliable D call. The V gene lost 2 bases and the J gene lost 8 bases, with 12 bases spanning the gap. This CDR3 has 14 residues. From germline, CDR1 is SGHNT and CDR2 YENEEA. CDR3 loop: CASSLPANSGELFF. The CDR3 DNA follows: TGTGCCAGCAGCTTACCCGCTAACTCGGGGGAGCTGTTTTTT.

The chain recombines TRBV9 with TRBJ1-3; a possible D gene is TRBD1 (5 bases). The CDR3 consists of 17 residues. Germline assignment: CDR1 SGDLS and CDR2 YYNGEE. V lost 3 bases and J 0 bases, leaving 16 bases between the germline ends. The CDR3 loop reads CASSANTGPLSGNTIYF. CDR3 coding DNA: TGTGCCAGCAGCGCGAATACAGGACCCCTCTCTGGAAACACCATATATTTT.

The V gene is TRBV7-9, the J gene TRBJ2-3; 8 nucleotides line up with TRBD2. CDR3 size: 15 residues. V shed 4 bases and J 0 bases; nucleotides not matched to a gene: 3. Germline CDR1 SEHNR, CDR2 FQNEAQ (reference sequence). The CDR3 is CASSSIAGSTDTQYF. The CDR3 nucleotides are TGTGCCAGCAGCTCAATAGCGGGAAGCACAGATACGCAGTATTTT.

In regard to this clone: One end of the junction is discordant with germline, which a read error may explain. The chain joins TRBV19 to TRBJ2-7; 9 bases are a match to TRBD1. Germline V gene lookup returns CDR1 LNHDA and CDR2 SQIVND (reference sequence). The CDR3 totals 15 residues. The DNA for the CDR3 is TGTGCCAGTAGTGGACTCGGGACAGGGAAGTACGGGCAGTACTTC. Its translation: CASSGLGTGKYGQYF. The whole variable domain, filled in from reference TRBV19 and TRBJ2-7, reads DGGITQSPKYLFRKEGQNVTLSCEQNLNHDAMYWYRQDPGQGLRLIYYSQIVNDFQKGDIAEGYSVSREKKESFPLTVTSAQKNPTAFYLCASSGLGTGKYGQYFGPGTRLTVT.

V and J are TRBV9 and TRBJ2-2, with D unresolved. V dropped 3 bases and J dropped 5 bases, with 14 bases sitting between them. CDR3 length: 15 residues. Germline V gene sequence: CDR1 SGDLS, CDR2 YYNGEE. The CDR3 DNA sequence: TGTGCCAGCAGCGCCGGCCCCTTTGGGACCGGGGAGCTGTTTTTT. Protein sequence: CASSAGPFGTGELFF.

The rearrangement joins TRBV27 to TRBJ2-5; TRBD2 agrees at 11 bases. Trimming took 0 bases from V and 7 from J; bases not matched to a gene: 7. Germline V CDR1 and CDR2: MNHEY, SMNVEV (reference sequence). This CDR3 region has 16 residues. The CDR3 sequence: CASSLSGSGRAGTQYF. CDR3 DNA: TGTGCCAGCAGTTTATCTGGTAGCGGGAGGGCGGGGACCCAGTACTTC.

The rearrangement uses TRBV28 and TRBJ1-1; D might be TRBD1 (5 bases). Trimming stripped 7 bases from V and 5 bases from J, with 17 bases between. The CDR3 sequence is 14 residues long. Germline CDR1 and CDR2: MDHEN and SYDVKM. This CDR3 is CASTSGGLSTEAFF. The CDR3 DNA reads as TGTGCCAGCACCTCTGGGGGATTGTCAACTGAAGCTTTCTTT.

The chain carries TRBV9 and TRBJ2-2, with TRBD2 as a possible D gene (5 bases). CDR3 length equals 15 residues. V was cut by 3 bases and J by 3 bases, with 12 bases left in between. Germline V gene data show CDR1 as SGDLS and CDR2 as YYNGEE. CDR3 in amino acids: CASSARRDYTGELFF. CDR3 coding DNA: TGTGCCAGCAGCGCCAGACGGGATTACACCGGGGAGCTGTTTTTT.

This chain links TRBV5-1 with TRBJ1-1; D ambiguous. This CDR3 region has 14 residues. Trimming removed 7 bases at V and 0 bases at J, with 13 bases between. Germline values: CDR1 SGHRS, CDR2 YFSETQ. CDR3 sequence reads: CASCEQIMNTEAFF. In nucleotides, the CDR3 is TGCGCCAGCTGCGAGCAGATTATGAACACTGAAGCTTTCTTT.

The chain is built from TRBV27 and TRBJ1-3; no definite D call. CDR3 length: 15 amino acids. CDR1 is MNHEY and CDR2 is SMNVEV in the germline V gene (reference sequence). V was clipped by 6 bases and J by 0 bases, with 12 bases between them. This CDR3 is CASSSRPFSGNTIYF. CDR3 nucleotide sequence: TGTGCCAGCAGCTCGAGGCCCTTCTCTGGAAACACCATATATTTT.

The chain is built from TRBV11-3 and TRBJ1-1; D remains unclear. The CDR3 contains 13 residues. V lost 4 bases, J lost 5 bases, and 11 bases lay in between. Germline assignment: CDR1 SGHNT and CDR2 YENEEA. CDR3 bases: TGTGCCAGCAGCTACTCTCAGCAAACTGAAGCTTTCTTT. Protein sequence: CASSYSQQTEAFF.

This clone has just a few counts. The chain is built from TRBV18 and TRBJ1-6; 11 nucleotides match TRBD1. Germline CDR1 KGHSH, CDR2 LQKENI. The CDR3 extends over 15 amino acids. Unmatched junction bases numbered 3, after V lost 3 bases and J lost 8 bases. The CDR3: CASSPDRGRDSPLHF. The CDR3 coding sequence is TGTGCCAGCTCACCGGACAGGGGGCGAGATTCACCCCTCCACTTT.

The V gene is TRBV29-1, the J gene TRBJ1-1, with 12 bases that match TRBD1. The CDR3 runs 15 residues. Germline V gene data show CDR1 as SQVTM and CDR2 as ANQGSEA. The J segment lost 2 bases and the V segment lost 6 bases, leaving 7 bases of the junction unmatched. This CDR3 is CSVRGQGARNTEAFF. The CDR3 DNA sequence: TGCAGCGTGAGGGGACAGGGGGCCAGAAACACTGAAGCTTTCTTT.

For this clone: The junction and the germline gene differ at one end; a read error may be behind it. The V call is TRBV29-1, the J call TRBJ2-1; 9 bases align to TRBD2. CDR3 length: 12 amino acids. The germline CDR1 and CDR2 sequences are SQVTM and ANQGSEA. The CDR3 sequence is CSVEASGIEQFF. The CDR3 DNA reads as TGCAGCGTAGAAGCTAGCGGGATTGAGCAGTTCTTC.

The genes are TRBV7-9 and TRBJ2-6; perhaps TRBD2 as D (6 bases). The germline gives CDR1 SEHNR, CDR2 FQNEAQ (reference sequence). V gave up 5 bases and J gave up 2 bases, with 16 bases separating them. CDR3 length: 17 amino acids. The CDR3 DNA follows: TGTGCCAGCAGCCTCCCCGGAGGGCTACCTGGGGCCAACGTCCTGACTTTC. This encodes CASSLPGGLPGANVLTF.

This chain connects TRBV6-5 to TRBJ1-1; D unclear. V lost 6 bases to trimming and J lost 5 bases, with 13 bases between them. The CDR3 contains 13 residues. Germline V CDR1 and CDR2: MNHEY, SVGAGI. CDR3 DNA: TGTGCCAGCAGAAAGGGTAGGTTGACTGAAGCTTTCTTT. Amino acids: CASRKGRLTEAFF.

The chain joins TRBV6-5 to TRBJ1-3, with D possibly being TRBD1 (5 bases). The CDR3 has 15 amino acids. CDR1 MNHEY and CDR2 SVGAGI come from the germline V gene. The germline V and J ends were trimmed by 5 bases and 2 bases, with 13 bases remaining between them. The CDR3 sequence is CASSTGVLTGNTIYF. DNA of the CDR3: TGTGCCAGCAGTACAGGTGTTTTAACTGGAAACACCATATATTTT.

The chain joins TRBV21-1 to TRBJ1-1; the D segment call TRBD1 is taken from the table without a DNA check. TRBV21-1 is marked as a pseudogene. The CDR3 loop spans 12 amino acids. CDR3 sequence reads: CAITPPNTEAFF. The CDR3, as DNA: TGTGCCATCACACCCCCGAACACTGAAGCTTTCTTT.

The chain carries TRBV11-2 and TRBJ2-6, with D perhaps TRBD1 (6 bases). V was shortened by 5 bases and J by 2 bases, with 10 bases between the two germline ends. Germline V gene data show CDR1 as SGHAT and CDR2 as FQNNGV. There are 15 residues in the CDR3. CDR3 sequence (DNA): TGTGCCAGCAGCCTCCAGGGGACTGGGGCCAACGTCCTGACTTTC. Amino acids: CASSLQGTGANVLTF.